This TCR beta chain originates from a study of cytomegalovirus exposure and HLA in healthy donors (dated 2017 in TCRdb). Context from the whole study: An earlier analysis of several hundred of the donors reported more than 250 Gb of sequence data and 117 million unique TCR beta sequences from 150 million to 200 million T cells. Approximately 300 gigabases of sequencing data and approximately 85 million unique TCR sequences were included in an early release covering about 620 HLA-typed donors. Of the roughly 400 genotyped donors, about 80% fell in the genetic ancestry cluster associated with self-reported Caucasian donors. The study aimed to test whether signatures of past pathogen exposure could be identified by cataloging public T cell receptors. The study used immunosequencing to profile the T cell repertoires of hundreds of subjects and linked those repertoires to cytomegalovirus serostatus. Besides the first cohort of 666 subjects, a separate validation cohort made up of 95 to 150 different subjects was used. The study combined high-throughput TCR immunosequencing, statistical association of individual TCRs with disease status, and machine learning to predict cytomegalovirus infection status. In a later analysis, previously published TCR beta repertoires from hundreds of donors were re-analyzed and high-resolution HLA genotyping was added so that TCR occurrence patterns could be studied. In the later analysis, no new phenotypic data were used to find candidate immune exposures; instead, reliance was placed on TCR beta sequences and their occurrence across donors. An earlier analysis of 450 to 750 of the donors used high-throughput TCR beta sequencing to judge whether each TCR beta V gene segment behaved as functional or pseudogenic. Donor age, sex, ethnicity and CMV serostatus were collected together with the repertoire data. A later genetic analysis took genome-wide SNP genotypes for about 60% of the roughly 670 donors and used that subset as a discovery cohort. All discovery cohort repertoires had been generated using a single sequencing platform. HLA typing included class I and class II loci at four-digit resolution. The number of typed donors differed by locus: 629-630 for A, B, C, DRB1 and DQB1; 500 to 550 for DQA1; approximately 600 for DPA1; and roughly 450 for DPB1. About five DR-DQ haplotypes were treated as single units for association and clustering because of strong linkage in the cohort. Among 398 genotyped donors of the cohort, an average of 235,054 unique TCR beta nucleotide sequences were sequenced per donor, 15% to 20% of them non-productive.

Library preparation was by the immunoSEQ multiplex PCR assay. A mixture of 60 forward primers for TCR Vbeta segments and 13 reverse primers for TCR Jbeta segments was used in the multiplex PCR. Amplification of the CDR3 region of rearranged TCR beta genes was performed with a multiplex PCR assay on genomic DNA. The Illumina HiSeq System was used to sequence the amplified TCR beta libraries as 87-base-pair reads. As for the original processing: Across the 500 to 850 repertoires, a later analysis counted tens of millions of unique TCR beta chains, around 10 million of which were shared by at least two donors. A nearest-neighbor algorithm error-corrected the raw reads and collapsed the reads into unique sequences, merging closely related sequences to remove PCR and sequencing errors. To assign V, D and J gene segments, CDR3 sequences were aligned to IMGT reference sequences. For a sequence to be retained, a match of at least six nucleotides was required to both a V gene segment and a J gene segment. A rearrangement counted as productive if the CDR3 had no stop codons and remained in frame with V and J, and every other rearrangement counted as non-productive. Following IMGT convention, CDR3 was defined as the stretch from the second conserved V-encoded cysteine to the conserved J-encoded phenylalanine. The earlier analysis of about 610 of the donors excluded any sequence lacking an unambiguous match to a single V gene segment. An earlier analysis of approximately 590 of the donors classified V segments as functional when productive rearrangements were above 56.7% and as segregating when the standard deviation between donors was above 5%. A statistical classification framework was built to diagnose cytomegalovirus status from the catalog of TCR beta chain sequences. A later analysis assigned V and J genes by comparing TCR nucleotide sequences with IMGT/GENE-DB human TR gene sequences. A later analysis assigned CDR3 sequences and most-parsimonious VDJ recombination scenarios with the TCRdist pipeline. In a later analysis, each TCR beta chain was defined by its CDR3 amino acid sequence together with its V-gene family, and reads without a unique V-gene family were excluded. As a way to deal with suspected cross-contamination and a sequencing artifact, a later analysis dropped more than 500 nucleotide sequences that were highly shared and had low generation probability. In a later analysis, a clonal expansion index was calculated for each public chain from normalized within-repertoire ranks of inferred template counts. Generation probabilities in a later analysis came from a VDJ recombination model fitted to out-of-frame rearrangements, and those results were checked against IGoR. In a later analysis, hypergeometric tests were used to score TCR-TCR, TCR-HLA and TCR-CMV co-occurrence, with a repertoire-size bias correction applied to TCR pairs. In a later analysis, false discovery rates were estimated by permuting HLA or CMV assignments 20 times. In a later analysis, co-occurring TCRs were grouped using DBSCAN, with TCRdist sequence similarity added in when clustering inside HLA-allele-positive subsets. Repertoires with fewer than 30,000 or more than 120,000 public chains were left out of co-occurrence clustering, as were five repertoires with anomalous nucleotide sharing. TCRdb took over this immuneACCESS table, retaining in-frame rearrangements with V and J assigned. Such tables are incomplete; in checked studies, under half of the missing clones stem from an unresolved V gene, and the remainder is unexplained. V, J and clone size reflect that table, while D and trimming were determined from the DNA. Present in this sample are nearly 200,000 clones, 82% of which were seen just once. About 0.1% of the sample belongs to the ten largest clones.

Overall study results and their limits: The classifier was reported to diagnose cytomegalovirus status with high specificity and sensitivity in both the original cohort and the validation cohort. In a later genetic analysis, a missense DCLRE1C variant was associated with V-gene and J-gene trimming of TCR beta chains, and the association was replicated in an independent cohort. A later genetic analysis reported fewer N-insertions in productive TCRs among donors in an Asian-associated ancestry cluster than the roughly 690-donor mean. A cluster of highly shared sequence variants was judged likely to be a technical artifact of the sequencing pipeline. Linkage disequilibrium might explain the correlated functional status among segregating V segments, but an unknown experimental factor could not be excluded. A further reported finding was that TCR beta sequences accurately predicted the HLA-A and HLA-B alleles for most subjects in the first cohort. For the cohort, immune exposure information was limited to CMV serostatus. Specific HLA alleles were associated with about 17,000 TCR beta sequences at a false discovery rate of 0.05 in a later analysis. This cohort had only TCR beta chains sequenced, and the lack of alpha or paired-chain data limited which features could be detected. A total of fewer than 200 TCR beta chains were listed by the study as associated with cytomegalovirus. Because the 87-base-pair reads could not distinguish some IMGT-functional V segments, including TRBV6-2 and TRBV6-3, those segments were excluded. Presence/absence analyses assumed roughly uniform sequencing depth across donors, an assumption that may not hold. Most TCR sequences were seen in very few donors, while some public TCRs were found in many individuals. According to the authors, the approach could potentially be generalized to other disease states and immunological phenotypes. HLA typing was unavailable for some donors at each locus, so association tests used only the typed subset. In a later analysis, most CMV-associated TCR beta chains were found to appear HLA-restricted, with HLA associations seemingly driven largely by CMV exposure. According to a later analysis, TCR association rates differed among HLA loci, with DRB1 alleles showing the most associated TCRs and HLA-C alleles showing the fewest. Broadly in line with IMGT annotations, most TCR beta V segments showed up in productive rearrangements about 87% or about 30% of the time in an earlier analysis of roughly 590 of the donors. When HLA alleles, especially DR and DQ, strongly co-occurred, TCR associations were difficult to assign to individual alleles. In vitro tests confirmed that a few of the cytomegalovirus-associated TCR beta chains recognize cytomegalovirus antigens. In a later analysis, several top co-occurrence clusters were reported to appear linked to parvovirus B19, influenza, CMV and Epstein-Barr virus. The earlier analysis of 587 of the donors excluded some 15 rarely observed V segments, including chromosome 9 orphons, because counts were too low. In a later analysis, HLA-associated TCR beta chains were found to be more clonally expanded and to have lower generation probabilities than equally common non-associated chains.

Turning to this clone: Its cognate antigen has yet to be identified. Base qualities are not at hand, and no much larger clone is one base apart.

From a lookup of the germline V gene, CDR1 and CDR2 are LGHNA and YSLEER. Including the terminal cysteine and phenylalanine, the CDR3 comprises 17 residues. Only the CDR3 region is kept as DNA, spanning 51 bases read in frame from base 1. V and J lose 0 bases and 1 base, and a span of 15 bases separates them. The cohort consisted of 666 healthy bone marrow donors. At the time of sampling, all cohort members were nominally healthy, though unrecorded immune exposures were likely present. The donor was CMV seronegative and was included in the group of a few hundred seronegative cohort members. A peripheral blood sample was collected from each donor, and TCR beta sequencing was performed on peripheral blood mononuclear cells. The Qiagen DNeasy Blood Extraction Kit was used to extract genomic DNA from the blood cell samples.

The TCR was taken from a boy aged 2 to 9 in good health and CMV-seronegative. Sequencing was performed on PBMCs. Recombination joined TRBV4-3 with TRBJ1-1; no D segment can be confidently identified. The CDR3 protein: CASSQEDHLVRNTEAFF. The sequence in DNA is TGCGCCAGCAGCCAAGAAGATCACCTCGTCAGGAACACTGAAGCTTTCTTT.